This paragraph covers one TCR beta chain sequence. Its antigen is still unknown. This record belongs to a study of T cells in Graves' hyperthyroidism and ophthalmopathy. Overall study results and limits: Stable hyperthyroidism was told apart from ophthalmopathy by a model built on 13 V-J features. Model-based prediction identified ophthalmopathy a median approximately 6 months prior to its onset.

With a duration under 2 months, the hyperthyroidism was newly diagnosed in patients aged 18 to 65. RNA transcripts yielded amplified TCR beta CDR3 regions. First-round RT-PCR of the TCR CDR3 relied on the HTBI primer set. In TCRdb, the multiplex PCR reads were re-called with MiXCR into one record per CDR3 protein. The top ten hold around 18% of the sample, which has about 500,000 distinct CDR3 sequences, around 15% seen once. Germline CDR1 reads DFQATT; CDR2 reads SNEGSKA (reference sequence). J gave up 4 bases and V 0 bases, and 14 bases lay outside the gene matches. The CDR3 has 19 amino acids. This clonotype was obtained from a woman younger than 35 with Graves' hyperthyroidism. V and J are TRBV20-1 and TRBJ1-3; 11 bases line up with TRBD1. The sequenced material came from blood. The CDR3 DNA reads TGCAGTGCTAGAGATCCCAGGACAGGGGGCCCTTCGGGGGGAAACACCATATATTTT. Protein product: CSARDPRTGGPSGGNTIYF.